The T cell receptor beta chain described here comes from a study of blood T cell repertoires in COVID-19. Overall study context: Acute-phase and convalescent COVID-19 samples originated in the United States, Italy and Spain.

Methods used by the authors: How many nucleated cells were present was estimated from reference gene primer amplification. Produced via immunoSEQ multiplex PCR; TCRdb's table is partial and in-frame only. The V and J calls and clone size were taken over from that table, and D and trimming were inferred from the DNA. The sample shows 200,000 to 250,000 clones, around 90% of them seen only once. This CDR3 contains 11 residues. Trimming cost V 5 bases and J 7 bases, with 9 bases left between them. Germline CDR1 and CDR2: GTSNPN and SVGIG (reference sequence). Sequencing used peripheral blood. The chain joins TRBV30 to TRBJ1-5; D is perhaps TRBD1 (5 bases). This clonotype originated in a man aged 18-30 years with active or convalescent COVID-19. The CDR3 here is CAWGTGQPQHF. For the CDR3, the DNA is TGTGCCTGGGGGACCGGGCAGCCCCAGCATTTT. Complete variable domain (other parts from reference TRBV30 and TRBJ1-5): SQTIHQWPATLVQPVGSPLSLECTVEGTSNPNLYWYRQAAGRGLQLLFYSVGIGQISSEVPQNLSASRPQDRQFILSSKKLLLSDSGFYLCAWGTGQPQHFGDGTRLSIL.